This TCR beta chain was captured by sequencing in a study of graft-versus-host responses after intestinal transplantation (TCRdb year 2021). Broadly, across the study: Multivisceral, liver-intestinal, or isolated intestinal transplants were received by the recipients. All recipients received anti-thymocyte globulin induction followed by maintenance tacrolimus and steroids for around 3 years. Bulk TCR-beta CDR3 sequencing was used to track graft-versus-host and host-versus-graft alloreactive T cell clones in the graft, circulation and bone marrow after intestinal transplantation. Alloreactive clones were identified by sequencing pre-transplant mixed lymphocyte reaction products and comparing these products with unstimulated pre-transplant donor and recipient T cells. The cohort enrolled 24 intestinal transplant recipients including one retransplant, and a few patients lacking pretransplant specimens were excluded. A peak of at least 4% donor T cells among recipient peripheral blood mononuclear cells was the definition used for donor T cell macrochimerism. Rather than going through the commercial service, samples from a few later patients were sequenced in-house on an Illumina MiSeq and processed with MiXCR. What the research found in general, with its limitations: Conclusions were limited by the relatively low number and heterogeneity of intestinal transplant patients. Early after transplant, peak levels of circulating GvH clones were associated with declines in HvG clones. Patients with donor T cell macrochimerism had high GvH to HvG T cell clonal ratios in their allografts. GvH clones were detected in recipient bone marrow, and some of these GvH clones were observed earlier in ileal mucosa or blood, consistent with an intestinal mucosal origin.

Libraries were prepared through the immunoSEQ multiplex PCR assay. For most patients, genomic DNA was isolated with the Qiagen DNeasy Blood and Tissue Kit and sent frozen to Adaptive Biotechnologies for TCR sequencing. For most patients, high-throughput TCR-beta CDR3 sequencing of genomic DNA was performed by Adaptive Biotechnologies. In the original analysis: Adaptive's ImmunoSEQ software supplied the TCR sequencing data for approximately 18 patients, while MiXCR and VDJtools were used to process a few other patients. CD4 versus CD8 sorting errors were corrected by removing sequences found in both subsets at a frequency ratio below 5:1. CDR3 nucleotide sequences shared between donor and recipient were removed because their origin could not be assigned. To count as alloreactive, a clone needed at least 2-fold expansion over unstimulated cells and a minimum CFSE-low frequency of 0.002% (template counts) or 0.001% (read counts). Clones detected in sequenced pre-transplant spleen, lymph node, or MLR CFSE-low populations of the donor or recipient were defined as mappable. The cumulative frequency of alloreactive clones was calculated as a percentage of all sequences, weighted by copy number. Imported from immuneACCESS, the table was reduced by TCRdb to in-frame sequences with V and J called. These copies leave out some clones; in studies compared against another copy, an unresolved V gene accounts for under half, and the cause of the remainder is not known. That table is the source of V, J and clone size, and D and trimming were worked out from the DNA. A total of 81,000 or so clones appear in this sample, 85% to 95% of them only once. Approximately 1.1% of the sample is taken by the ten largest.

As for this clone: Its cognate antigen has yet to be identified. No base-level quality is on record; no much larger clone is a single base apart.

Based on the germline V gene, the CDR1 and CDR2 sequences are SGHNT and YENEEA. The CDR3 numbers 16 residues from cysteine through phenylalanine. Of the read, only the CDR3 DNA is kept; its 48 bases are in frame from base 1. V was cut back by 1 base and J by 5 bases, leaving a gap of 17 bases between them. The sample's time point label, in plain terms: cells obtained before transplantation from donor or recipient. CD3+CD4+ and CD3+CD8+ populations were FACS-sorted from unstimulated pre-transplant donor and recipient cells taken from spleen or lymph nodes. The source was unstimulated CD8+ T cells sorted from spleen or lymph node cells, collected before transplant. In this chain, TRBV11-3 is recombined with TRBJ2-5; a tentative D call is TRBD1 (5 bases match). The sequence came from a human donor who was the organ donor for an intestinal transplant. The CDR3 protein: CASSLAAGFGSETQYF. In nucleotides, the sequence is TGTGCCAGCAGCTTAGCGGCAGGGTTTGGGTCGGAGACCCAGTACTTC.